The present T cell receptor beta chain was sequenced within a study of T cell changes during pregnancy in multiple sclerosis. Assay: immunoSEQ multiplex PCR; the TCRdb copy retains only in-frame clones and omits some. Of approximately 47,000 clones listed, about 87% were seen once; the top ten hold about 2%. The V end lost 7 bases, the J end lost 5 bases, and 17 bases lay between the germline ends. Germline V CDR1 and CDR2: SEHNR, FQNEAQ (reference sequence). This CDR3 comprises 14 residues. The sample was peripheral blood, taken in the first trimester of pregnancy. This receptor was obtained from a female donor with multiple sclerosis, enrolled in a pregnancy study. The V and J genes are TRBV7-9 and TRBJ1-2, with D possibly matching TRBD1 (6 bases). CDR3 region: CASTYRAGEYGYTF. CDR3 sequence (DNA): TGTGCCAGCACCTACAGGGCCGGAGAGTATGGCTACACCTTC.